This passage covers 12 T cell receptor beta chains from one sample sequenced in a study of control samples from healthy donors and cancer patients. Repertoires were generated with immunoSEQ multiplex PCR, while TCRdb's copy carries only in-frame clones and drops some. Seen here are under 70,000 clones, approximately 90% observed once, and the top ten hold over 12%. The sequenced material came from PBMCs. These receptors all come from a man aged 55 to 70 with head and neck cancer.

This clone has only a few counts. V and J are TRBV7-9 and TRBJ2-5; D not certain. The V gene's germline CDR1 is SEHNR and CDR2 FQNEAQ (reference sequence). The CDR3 covers 14 residues. The V end was cut by 6 bases, the J end by 0 bases, with 11 bases between. In DNA form, the CDR3 reads TGTGCCAGCAGTGATTATAGGGACCAAGAGACCCAGTACTTC. This translates into CASSDYRDQETQYF.

The chain combines TRBV18 with TRBJ2-7; D might be TRBD1 (6 bases). Germline values: CDR1 KGHSH, CDR2 LQKENI. The CDR3 runs 15 residues. Trimming pared 5 bases from V and 2 bases from J, leaving 16 bases between. The CDR3 nucleotides read TGTGCCAGCTCAACGGACAGACGCCTAACCTACGAGCAGTACTTC. Protein: CASSTDRRLTYEQYF.

The rearrangement uses TRBV9 and TRBJ1-1, with 7 bases identical to TRBD1. CDR1 and CDR2 (germline): SGDLS, YYNGEE. This CDR3 comprises 16 residues. Trimming at V came to 4 bases and at J to 0 bases, leaving 9 bases not matched to a gene. CDR3 in DNA: TGTGCCAGCAGCACTCAGACAGGGCAAATGAACACTGAAGCTTTCTTT. Translated: CASSTQTGQMNTEAFF.

This clone was picked up a small number of times. The chain links TRBV2 to TRBJ1-6; no firm D call. The CDR3 is made up of 13 amino acids. In germline, CDR1 is SNHLY, CDR2 FYNNEI. Trimming removed 7 bases from V and 1 base from J, with 5 bases in between. Written as DNA, the CDR3 is TGTGCCAGCACAGAATCCTATAATTCACCCCTCCACTTT. This gives the protein CASTESYNSPLHF.

The rearrangement joins TRBV10-2 to TRBJ2-7; D is undetermined. V was clipped by 2 bases and J by 2 bases, with 10 bases between them. The CDR3 extends over 14 amino acids. Germline CDR1 WSHSY, CDR2 SAAADI. CDR3 DNA: TGCGCCAGCAGTGAGACCAGGAGCGCCTACGAGCAGTACTTC. It encodes CASSETRSAYEQYF.

This clone was seen a single time. J is TRBJ2-2 and V is TRBV9; D perhaps matches TRBD1 (6 bases). Trimming shortened V by 0 bases and J by 2 bases, and 8 bases separated the two germline ends. The CDR3 loop spans 15 amino acids. Germline V gene sequence: CDR1 SGDLS, CDR2 YYNGEE. The CDR3 sequence is CASSVEQGNTGELFF. CDR3 DNA: TGTGCCAGCAGCGTAGAACAGGGTAACACCGGGGAGCTGTTTTTT. Full variable domain (missing parts from reference TRBV9 and TRBJ2-2): DSGVTQTPKHLITATGQRVTLRCSPRSGDLSVYWYQQSLDQGLQFLIQYYNGEERAKGNILERFSAQQFPDLHSELNLSSLELGDSALYFCASSVEQGNTGELFFGEGSRLTVL.

The rearrangement joins TRBV7-2 to TRBJ2-5; 10 nucleotides align to TRBD1. Germline CDR1 SGHTA, CDR2 FQGNSA. This CDR3 comprises 20 residues. The junction had 16 bases not matched to a gene; V was cut back by 0 bases and J by 3 bases. The CDR3 nucleotides are TGTGCCAGCAGCTTAGCGCCTGCCCTTGTCGGGACAGGGGATGAAGAGACCCAGTACTTC. Its translation: CASSLAPALVGTGDEETQYF.

The chain joins TRBV28 to TRBJ2-7; 9 bases map to TRBD2. The V gene's germline CDR1 is MDHEN and CDR2 SYDVKM. V shed 3 bases and J 3 bases; nucleotides not matched to a gene: 3. The CDR3 length is 14 residues. The CDR3 protein is CASSFAGGVYEQYF. CDR3 DNA sequence: TGTGCCAGCAGTTTTGCGGGAGGGGTCTACGAGCAGTACTTC.

The chain carries TRBV27 and TRBJ2-5; the D is unclear. Germline values: CDR1 MNHEY, CDR2 SMNVEV (reference sequence). Deletions cut 6 bases from V and 1 base from J, with 3 bases between. The CDR3 is 11 residues long. CDR3 sequence (DNA): TGTGCCAGCAGGACCCAAGAGACCCAGTACTTC. Its translation is CASRTQETQYF.

CDR3 nucleotide sequence: TGTGCCAGCAGTTACTCGGGAGTACTTGGCTACACCTTC. It yields the protein CASSYSGVLGYTF. The rearrangement uses TRBV6-5 and TRBJ1-2; D gene ambiguous. The CDR3 extends over 13 amino acids. Germline lookup yields CDR1 MNHEY and CDR2 SVGAGI. Deletions cut 0 bases from V and 7 bases from J, with 9 bases between.

The V gene is TRBV7-3, the J gene TRBJ2-1; D is unclear. Looked up from germline, CDR1 is SGHTA and CDR2 is FQGTGA. V dropped 3 bases and J dropped 12 bases, with 21 bases sitting between them. The CDR3 runs to 15 residues. The CDR3 reads CASSFHRTPFDGQFF. CDR3 nucleotides: TGTGCCAGCAGCTTTCACAGAACCCCGTTCGACGGGCAGTTCTTC. Drawing the rest from reference TRBV7-3 and TRBJ2-1, the complete variable domain is GAGVSQTPSNKVTEKGKYVELRCDPISGHTALYWYRQSLGQGPEFLIYFQGTGAADDSGLPNDRFFAVRPEGSVSTLKIQRTERGDSAVYLCASSFHRTPFDGQFFGPGTRLTVL.

In this sample, this clone turned up once. This rearrangement joins TRBV19 to TRBJ1-5; D gene ambiguous. The CDR3 is made up of 15 amino acids. CDR1 and CDR2 from the germline V gene are LNHDA and SQIVND (reference sequence). V was cut by 1 base and J by 1 base, with 8 bases left in between. In DNA, the CDR3 is TGTGCCAGTAGTATAGGAGCGGTAAGCAATCAGCCCCAGCATTTT. Translated: CASSIGAVSNQPQHF.